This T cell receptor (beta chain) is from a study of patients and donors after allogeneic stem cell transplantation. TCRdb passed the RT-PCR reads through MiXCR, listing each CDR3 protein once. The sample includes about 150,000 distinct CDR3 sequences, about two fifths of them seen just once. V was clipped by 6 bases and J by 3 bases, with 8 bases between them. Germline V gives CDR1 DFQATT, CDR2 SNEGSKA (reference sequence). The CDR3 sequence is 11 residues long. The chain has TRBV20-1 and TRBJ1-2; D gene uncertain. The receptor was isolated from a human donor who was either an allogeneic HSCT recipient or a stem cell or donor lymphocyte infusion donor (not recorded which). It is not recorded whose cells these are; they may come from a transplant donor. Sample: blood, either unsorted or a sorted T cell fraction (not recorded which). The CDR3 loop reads CSAMTHYGYTF. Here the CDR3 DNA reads TGCAGTGCGATGACCCACTATGGCTACACCTTC.